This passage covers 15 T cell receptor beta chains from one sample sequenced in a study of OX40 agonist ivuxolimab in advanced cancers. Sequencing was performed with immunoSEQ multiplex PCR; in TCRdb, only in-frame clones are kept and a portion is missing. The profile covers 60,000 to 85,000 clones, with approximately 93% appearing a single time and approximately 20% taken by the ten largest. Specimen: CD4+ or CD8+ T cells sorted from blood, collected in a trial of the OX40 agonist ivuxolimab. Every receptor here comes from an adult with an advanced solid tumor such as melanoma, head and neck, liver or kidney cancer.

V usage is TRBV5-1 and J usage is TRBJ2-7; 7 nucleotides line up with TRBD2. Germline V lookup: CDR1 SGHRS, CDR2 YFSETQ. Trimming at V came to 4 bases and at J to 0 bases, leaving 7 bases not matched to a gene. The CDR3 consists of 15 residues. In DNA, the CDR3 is TGCGCCAGCAGCCCGACCGGGGGGTTCTCCTACGAGCAGTACTTC. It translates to CASSPTGGFSYEQYF.

The CDR3 spells CASSPPDSYGEQYF. CDR3 in DNA: TGTGCCAGCAGTCCCCCTGACAGTTATGGGGAGCAGTACTTC. The chain is built from TRBV28 and TRBJ2-7, with a tentative D call TRBD1 (5 bases). Per germline, CDR1 MDHEN and CDR2 SYDVKM. Between the trimmed V and J ends, which lost 5 bases and 7 bases, there was a span of 18 bases. This CDR3 contains 14 residues.

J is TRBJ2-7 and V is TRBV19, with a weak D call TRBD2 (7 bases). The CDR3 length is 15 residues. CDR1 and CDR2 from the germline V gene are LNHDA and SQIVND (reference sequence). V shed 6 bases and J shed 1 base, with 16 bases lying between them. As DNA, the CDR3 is TGTGCCAGTAGCTCCGGGGGGCTAGCGTCCTACGAGCAGTACTTC. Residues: CASSSGGLASYEQYF. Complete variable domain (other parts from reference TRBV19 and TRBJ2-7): DGGITQSPKYLFRKEGQNVTLSCEQNLNHDAMYWYRQDPGQGLRLIYYSQIVNDFQKGDIAEGYSVSREKKESFPLTVTSAQKNPTAFYLCASSSGGLASYEQYFGPGTRLTVT.

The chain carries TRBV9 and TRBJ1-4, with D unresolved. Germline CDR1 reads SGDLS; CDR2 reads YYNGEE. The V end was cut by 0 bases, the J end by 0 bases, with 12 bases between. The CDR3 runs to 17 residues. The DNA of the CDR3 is TGTGCCAGCAGCGTAGGGTTTCTGGAAGCAACTAATGAAAAACTGTTTTTT. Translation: CASSVGFLEATNEKLFF.

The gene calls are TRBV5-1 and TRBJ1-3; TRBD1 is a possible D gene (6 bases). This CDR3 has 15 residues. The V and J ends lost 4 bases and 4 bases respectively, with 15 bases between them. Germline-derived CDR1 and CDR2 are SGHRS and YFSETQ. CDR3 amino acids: CASSGTGAEGNTIYF. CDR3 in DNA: TGCGCCAGCAGCGGCACGGGGGCCGAAGGAAACACCATATATTTT. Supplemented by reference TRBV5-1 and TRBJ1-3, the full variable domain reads KAGVTQTPRYLIKTRGQQVTLSCSPISGHRSVSWYQQTPGQGLQFLFEYFSETQRNKGNFPGRFSGRQFSNSRSEMNVSTLELGDSALYLCASSGTGAEGNTIYFGEGSWLTVV.

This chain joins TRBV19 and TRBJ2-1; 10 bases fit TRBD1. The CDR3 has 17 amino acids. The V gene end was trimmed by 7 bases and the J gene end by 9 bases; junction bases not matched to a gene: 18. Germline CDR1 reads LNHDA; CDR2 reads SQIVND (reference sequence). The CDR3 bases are TGTGCCAGTATTCACCCCGCCCCCGGGACAGGGGAGGGTGAGCAGTTCTTC. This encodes CASIHPAPGTGEGEQFF.

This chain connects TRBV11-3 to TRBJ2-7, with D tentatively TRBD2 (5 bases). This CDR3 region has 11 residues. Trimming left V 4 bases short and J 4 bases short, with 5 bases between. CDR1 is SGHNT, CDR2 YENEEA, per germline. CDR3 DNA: TGTGCCAGCAGCTCGGGGTACGAGCAGTACTTC. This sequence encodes CASSSGYEQYF.

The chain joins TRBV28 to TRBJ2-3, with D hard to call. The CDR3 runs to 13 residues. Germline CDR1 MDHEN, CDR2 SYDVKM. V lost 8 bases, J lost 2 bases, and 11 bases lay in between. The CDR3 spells CASWGFFTDTQYF. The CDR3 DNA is TGTGCCAGCTGGGGATTTTTCACAGATACGCAGTATTTT. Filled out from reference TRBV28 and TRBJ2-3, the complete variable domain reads DVKVTQSSRYLVKRTGEKVFLECVQDMDHENMFWYRQDPGLGLRLIYFSYDVKMKEKGDIPEGYSVSREKKERFSLILESASTNQTSMYLCASWGFFTDTQYFGPGTRLTVL.

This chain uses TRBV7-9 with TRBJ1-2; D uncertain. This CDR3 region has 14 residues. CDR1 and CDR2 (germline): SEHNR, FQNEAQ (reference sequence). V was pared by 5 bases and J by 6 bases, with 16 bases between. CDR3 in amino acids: CASSTPVGSDGYTF. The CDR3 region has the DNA TGTGCCAGCAGCACTCCAGTAGGGAGTGATGGCTACACCTTC.

The CDR3 region has the DNA TGTGCCAGCAGTTTATTTGGTTCCCAGGTGGATACGCAGTATTTT. It specifies CASSLFGSQVDTQYF. The chain is built from TRBV28 and TRBJ2-3; no firm D call. The CDR3 totals 15 residues. Trimming pared 1 base from V and 6 bases from J, leaving 14 bases between. Germline V gene sequence: CDR1 MDHEN, CDR2 SYDVKM.

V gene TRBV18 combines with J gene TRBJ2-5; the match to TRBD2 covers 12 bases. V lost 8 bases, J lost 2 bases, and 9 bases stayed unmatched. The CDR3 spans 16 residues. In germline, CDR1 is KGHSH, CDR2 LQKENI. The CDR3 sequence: CASVRTSGDHQETQYF. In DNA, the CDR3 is TGTGCCAGCGTCCGGACTAGCGGGGACCATCAAGAGACCCAGTACTTC.

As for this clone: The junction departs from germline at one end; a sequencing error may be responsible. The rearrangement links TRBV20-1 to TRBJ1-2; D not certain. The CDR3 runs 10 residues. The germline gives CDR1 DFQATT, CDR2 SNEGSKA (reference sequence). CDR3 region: CSAPHYGYTF. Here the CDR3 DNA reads TGCAGTGCCCCGCACTACGGCTACACCTTC.

The CDR3 coding sequence is TGTGCCAGCAGTGAGGACAGGGGGGATGACATTCAGTACTTC. Translating gives CASSEDRGDDIQYF. The rearrangement links TRBV6-1 to TRBJ2-4; 10 bases are shared with TRBD1. The CDR3 is made up of 14 amino acids. The V segment lost 3 bases and the J segment 8 bases; nucleotides outside the gene matches: 4. Germline V gene sequence: CDR1 MNHNS, CDR2 SASEGT.

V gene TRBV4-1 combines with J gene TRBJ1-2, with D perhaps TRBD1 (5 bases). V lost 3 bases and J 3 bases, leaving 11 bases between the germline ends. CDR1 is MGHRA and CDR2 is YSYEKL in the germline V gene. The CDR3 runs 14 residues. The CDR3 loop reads CASSHIGEDYGYTF. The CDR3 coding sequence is TGCGCCAGCAGCCACATAGGGGAGGACTATGGCTACACCTTC.

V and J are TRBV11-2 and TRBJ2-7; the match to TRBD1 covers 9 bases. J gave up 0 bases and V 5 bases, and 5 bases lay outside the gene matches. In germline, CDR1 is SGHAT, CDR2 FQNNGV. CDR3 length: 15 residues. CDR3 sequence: CASSAGTGYSYEQYF. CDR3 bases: TGTGCCAGCAGCGCTGGGACAGGGTACTCCTACGAGCAGTACTTC.